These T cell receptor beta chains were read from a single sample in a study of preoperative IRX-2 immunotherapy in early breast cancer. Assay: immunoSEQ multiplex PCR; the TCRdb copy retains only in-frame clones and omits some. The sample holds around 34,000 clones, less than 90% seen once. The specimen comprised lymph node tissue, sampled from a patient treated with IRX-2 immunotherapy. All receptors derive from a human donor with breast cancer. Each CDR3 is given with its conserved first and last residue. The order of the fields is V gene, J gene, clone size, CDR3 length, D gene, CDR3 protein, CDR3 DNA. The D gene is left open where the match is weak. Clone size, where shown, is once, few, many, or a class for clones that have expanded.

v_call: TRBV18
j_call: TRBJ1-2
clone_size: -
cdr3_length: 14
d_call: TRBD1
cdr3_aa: CASSPGTGTYGYTF
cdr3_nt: TGTGCCAGCTCACCGGGGACAGGGACCTATGGCTACACCTTC

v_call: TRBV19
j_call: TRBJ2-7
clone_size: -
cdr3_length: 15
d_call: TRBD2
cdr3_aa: CASSIGLAGLYEQYF
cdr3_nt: TGTGCCAGTAGTATAGGACTAGCGGGACTATACGAGCAGTACTTC

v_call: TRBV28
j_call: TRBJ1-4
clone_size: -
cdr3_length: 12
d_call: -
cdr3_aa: CASSWTNEKLFF
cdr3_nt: TGTGCCAGCAGCTGGACTAATGAAAAACTGTTTTTT

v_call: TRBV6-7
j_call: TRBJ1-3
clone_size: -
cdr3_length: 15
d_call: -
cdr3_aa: CASSEGISSGNTIYF
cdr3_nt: TGTGCCAGCAGTGAAGGGATAAGCTCTGGAAACACCATATATTTT

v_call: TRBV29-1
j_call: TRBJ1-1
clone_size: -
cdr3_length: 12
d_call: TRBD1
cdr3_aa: CSGRQGPTEAFF
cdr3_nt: TGCAGCGGTCGACAGGGGCCCACTGAAGCTTTCTTT

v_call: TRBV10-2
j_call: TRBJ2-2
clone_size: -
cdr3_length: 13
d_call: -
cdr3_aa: CASTLVRTGELFF
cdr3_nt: TGCGCCAGCACCTTAGTACGCACCGGGGAGCTGTTTTTT

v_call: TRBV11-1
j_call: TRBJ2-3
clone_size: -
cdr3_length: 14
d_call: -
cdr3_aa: CASKMTGWTDTQYF
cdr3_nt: TGTGCCAGCAAGATGACAGGTTGGACAGATACGCAGTATTTT

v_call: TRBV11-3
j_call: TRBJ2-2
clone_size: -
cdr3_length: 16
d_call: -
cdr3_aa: CASSPGLGIDTGELFF
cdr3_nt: TGTGCCAGCAGCCCTGGTTTGGGGATCGACACCGGGGAGCTGTTTTTT

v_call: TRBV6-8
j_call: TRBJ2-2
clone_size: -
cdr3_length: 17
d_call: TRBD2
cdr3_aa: CASSYSLAGAATGELFF
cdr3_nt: TGTGCCAGCAGTTACTCCCTAGCGGGGGCCGCCACCGGGGAGCTGTTTTTT

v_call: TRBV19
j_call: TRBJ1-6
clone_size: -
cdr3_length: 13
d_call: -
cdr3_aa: CASSTAGVSPLHF
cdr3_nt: TGTGCCAGTTCAACCGCGGGGGTCTCACCCCTCCACTTT

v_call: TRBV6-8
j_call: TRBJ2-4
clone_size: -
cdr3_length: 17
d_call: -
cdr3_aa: CASSPPTSIAAKNIQYF
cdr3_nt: TGTGCCAGCAGCCCCCCGACTTCGATTGCAGCCAAAAACATTCAGTACTTC

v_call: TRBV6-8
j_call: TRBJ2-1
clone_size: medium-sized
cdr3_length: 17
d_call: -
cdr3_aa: CASSSRQPLSSYNEQFF
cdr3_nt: TGTGCCAGCAGTTCCAGACAGCCCCTGAGCTCCTACAATGAGCAGTTCTTC

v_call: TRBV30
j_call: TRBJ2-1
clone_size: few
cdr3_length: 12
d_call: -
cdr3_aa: CAWSVEGNEQFF
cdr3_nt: TGTGCCTGGAGTGTAGAGGGCAATGAGCAGTTCTTC

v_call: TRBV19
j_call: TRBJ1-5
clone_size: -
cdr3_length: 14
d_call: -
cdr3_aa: CASSINRGNQPQHF
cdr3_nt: TGTGCCAGTAGTATCAACAGGGGCAATCAGCCCCAGCATTTT

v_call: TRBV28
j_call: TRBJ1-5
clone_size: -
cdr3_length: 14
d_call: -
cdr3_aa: CASSPPTGGRPQHF
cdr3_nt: TGTGCCAGCAGCCCCCCCACGGGCGGGAGGCCCCAGCATTTT

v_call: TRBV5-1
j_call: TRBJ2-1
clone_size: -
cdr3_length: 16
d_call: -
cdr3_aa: CASSLEASSWDNEQFF
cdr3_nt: TGCGCCAGCAGCTTGGAGGCCTCCAGTTGGGACAATGAGCAGTTCTTC

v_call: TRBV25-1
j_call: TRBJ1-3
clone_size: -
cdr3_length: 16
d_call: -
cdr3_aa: CASSGGPGRRGNTIYF
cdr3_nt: TGTGCCAGCAGCGGGGGGCCAGGGAGGAGAGGAAACACCATATATTTT

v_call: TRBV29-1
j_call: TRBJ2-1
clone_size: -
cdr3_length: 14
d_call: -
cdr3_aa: CSVLGAPPYNEQFF
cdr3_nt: TGCAGCGTCCTGGGGGCGCCTCCCTACAATGAGCAGTTCTTC

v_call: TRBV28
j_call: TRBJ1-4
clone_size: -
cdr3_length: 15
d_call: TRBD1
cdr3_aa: CASSFSGTGDEKLFF
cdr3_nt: TGTGCCAGCAGTTTTAGCGGGACAGGGGATGAAAAACTGTTTTTT

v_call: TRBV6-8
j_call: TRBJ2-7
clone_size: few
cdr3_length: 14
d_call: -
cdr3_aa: CASKSRPGIYEQYF
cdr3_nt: TGTGCCAGCAAGTCGCGGCCAGGGATCTACGAGCAGTACTTC

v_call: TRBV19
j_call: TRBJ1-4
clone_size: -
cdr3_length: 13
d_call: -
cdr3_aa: CASSIGLPEKLFF
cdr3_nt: TGTGCCAGTAGTATAGGACTACCGGAAAAACTGTTTTTT

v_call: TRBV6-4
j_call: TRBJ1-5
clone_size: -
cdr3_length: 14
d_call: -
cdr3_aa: CASRATVLNQPQHF
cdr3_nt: TGTGCCAGCAGAGCGACAGTACTCAATCAGCCCCAGCATTTT